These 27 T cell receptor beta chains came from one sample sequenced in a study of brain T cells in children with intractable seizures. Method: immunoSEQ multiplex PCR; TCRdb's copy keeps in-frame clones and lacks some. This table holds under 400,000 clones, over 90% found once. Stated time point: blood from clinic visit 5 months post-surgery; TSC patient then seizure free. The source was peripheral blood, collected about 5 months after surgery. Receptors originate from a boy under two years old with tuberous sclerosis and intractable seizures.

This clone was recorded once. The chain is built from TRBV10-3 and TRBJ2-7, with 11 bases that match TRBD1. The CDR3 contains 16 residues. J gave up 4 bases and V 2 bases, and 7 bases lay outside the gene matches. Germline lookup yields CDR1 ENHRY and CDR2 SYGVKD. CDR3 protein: CAISERGTGGMYEQYF. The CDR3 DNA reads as TGTGCCATCAGTGAGCGAGGGACAGGGGGAATGTACGAGCAGTACTTC.

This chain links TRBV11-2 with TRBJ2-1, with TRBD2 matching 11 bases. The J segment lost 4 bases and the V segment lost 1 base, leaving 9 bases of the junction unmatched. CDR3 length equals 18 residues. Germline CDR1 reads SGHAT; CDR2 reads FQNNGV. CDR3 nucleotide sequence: TGTGCCAGCAGCTTAGGGGTAGCGGGAGGGCCGTATTACAATGAGCAGTTCTTC. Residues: CASSLGVAGGPYYNEQFF.

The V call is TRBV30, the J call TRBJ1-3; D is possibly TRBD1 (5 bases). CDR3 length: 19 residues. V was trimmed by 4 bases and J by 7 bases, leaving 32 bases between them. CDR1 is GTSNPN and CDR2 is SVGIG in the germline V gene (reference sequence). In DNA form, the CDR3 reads TGTGCCTGGACCCATGGGGCCGGGGATGCTAACTACTGGAGGAACACCATATATTTT. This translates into CAWTHGAGDANYWRNTIYF.

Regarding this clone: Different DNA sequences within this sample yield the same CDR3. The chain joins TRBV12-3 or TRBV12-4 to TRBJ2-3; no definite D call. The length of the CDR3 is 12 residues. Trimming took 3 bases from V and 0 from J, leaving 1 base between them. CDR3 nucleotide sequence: TGTGCCAGCAGTTTTAGCACAGATACGCAGTATTTT. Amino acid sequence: CASSFSTDTQYF.

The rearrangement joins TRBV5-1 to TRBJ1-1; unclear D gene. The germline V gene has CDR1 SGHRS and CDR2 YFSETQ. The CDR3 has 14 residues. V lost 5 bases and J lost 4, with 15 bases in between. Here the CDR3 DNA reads TGCGCCAGCAGTCAGCCGGGAGGCTCCACTGAAGCTTTCTTT. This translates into CASSQPGGSTEAFF.

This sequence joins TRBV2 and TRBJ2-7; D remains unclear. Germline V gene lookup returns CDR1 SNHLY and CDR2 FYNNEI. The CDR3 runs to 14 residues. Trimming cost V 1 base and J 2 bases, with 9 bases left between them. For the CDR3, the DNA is TGTGCCAGCAGTGAAGTTGGCACAGCCTACGAGCAGTACTTC. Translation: CASSEVGTAYEQYF.

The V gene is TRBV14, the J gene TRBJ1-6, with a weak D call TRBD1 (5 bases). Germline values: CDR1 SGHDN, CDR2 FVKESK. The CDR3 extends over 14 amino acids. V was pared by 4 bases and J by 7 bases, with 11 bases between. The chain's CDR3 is CASSLGTANSPLHF. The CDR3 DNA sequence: TGTGCCAGCAGCCTGGGGACGGCAAATTCACCCCTCCACTTT.

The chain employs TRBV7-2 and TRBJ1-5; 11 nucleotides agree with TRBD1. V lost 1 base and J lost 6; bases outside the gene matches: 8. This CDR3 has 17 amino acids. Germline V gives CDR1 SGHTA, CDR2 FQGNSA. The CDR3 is CASSLGGQGGWSQPQHF. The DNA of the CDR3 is TGTGCCAGCAGCTTAGGGGGACAGGGGGGCTGGAGTCAGCCCCAGCATTTT.

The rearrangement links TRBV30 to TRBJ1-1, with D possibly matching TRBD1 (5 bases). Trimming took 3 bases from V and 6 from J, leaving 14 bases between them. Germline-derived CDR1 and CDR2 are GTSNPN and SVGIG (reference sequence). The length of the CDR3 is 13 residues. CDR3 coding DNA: TGTGCCTGGAGGGGCAGGGTGTTGCCTGAAGCTTTCTTT. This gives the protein CAWRGRVLPEAFF.

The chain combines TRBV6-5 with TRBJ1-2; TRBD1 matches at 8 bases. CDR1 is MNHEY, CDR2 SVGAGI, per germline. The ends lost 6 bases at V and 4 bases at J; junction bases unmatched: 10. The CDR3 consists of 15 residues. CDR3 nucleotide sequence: TGTGCCAGCAGGGACCGGGACAGGTCGCTCTATGGCTACACCTTC. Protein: CASRDRDRSLYGYTF.

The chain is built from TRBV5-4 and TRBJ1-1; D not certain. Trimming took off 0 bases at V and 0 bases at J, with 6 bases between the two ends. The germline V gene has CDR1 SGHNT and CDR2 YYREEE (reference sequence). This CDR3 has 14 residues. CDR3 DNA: TGTGCCAGCAGCTTGGATGGCCTGAACACTGAAGCTTTCTTT. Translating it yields CASSLDGLNTEAFF.

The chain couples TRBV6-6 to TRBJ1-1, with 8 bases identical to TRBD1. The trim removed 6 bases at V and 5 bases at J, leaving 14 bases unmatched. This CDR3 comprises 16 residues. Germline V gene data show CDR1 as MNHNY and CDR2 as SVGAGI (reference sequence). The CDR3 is CASRRTGRGPGTEAFF. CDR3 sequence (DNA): TGTGCCAGCAGGCGGACAGGGCGGGGCCCGGGTACTGAAGCTTTCTTT.

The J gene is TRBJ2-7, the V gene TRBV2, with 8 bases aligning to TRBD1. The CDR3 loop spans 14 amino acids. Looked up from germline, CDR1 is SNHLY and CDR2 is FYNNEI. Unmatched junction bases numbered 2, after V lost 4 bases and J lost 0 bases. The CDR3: CASSGQGSSYEQYF. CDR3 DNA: TGTGCCAGCAGTGGACAGGGGAGCTCCTACGAGCAGTACTTC.

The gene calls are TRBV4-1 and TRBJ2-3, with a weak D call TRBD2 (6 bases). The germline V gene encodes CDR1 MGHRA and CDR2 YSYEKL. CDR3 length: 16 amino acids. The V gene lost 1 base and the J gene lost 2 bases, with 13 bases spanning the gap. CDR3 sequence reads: CASSQAPGLTTDTQYF. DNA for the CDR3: TGCGCCAGCAGCCAAGCCCCCGGACTAACCACAGATACGCAGTATTTT.

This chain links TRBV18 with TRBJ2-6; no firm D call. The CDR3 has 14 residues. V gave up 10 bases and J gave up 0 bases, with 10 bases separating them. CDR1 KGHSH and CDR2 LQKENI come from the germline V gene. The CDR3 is CAIGLGSGANVLTF. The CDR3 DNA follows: TGTGCCATCGGGCTAGGCTCTGGGGCCAACGTCCTGACTTTC.

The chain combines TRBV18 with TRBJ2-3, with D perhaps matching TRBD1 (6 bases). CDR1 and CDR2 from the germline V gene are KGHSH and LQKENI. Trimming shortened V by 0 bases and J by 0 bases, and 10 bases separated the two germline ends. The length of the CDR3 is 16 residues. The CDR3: CASSPPTGTSTDTQYF. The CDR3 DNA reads TGTGCCAGCTCACCACCGACAGGAACTAGCACAGATACGCAGTATTTT.

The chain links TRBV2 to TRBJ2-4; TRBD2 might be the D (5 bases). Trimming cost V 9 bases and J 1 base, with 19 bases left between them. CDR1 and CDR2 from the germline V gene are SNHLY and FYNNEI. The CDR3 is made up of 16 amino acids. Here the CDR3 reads CASGTGEILAKNIQYF. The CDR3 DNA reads TGTGCCAGTGGAACCGGGGAGATCTTGGCCAAAAACATTCAGTACTTC.

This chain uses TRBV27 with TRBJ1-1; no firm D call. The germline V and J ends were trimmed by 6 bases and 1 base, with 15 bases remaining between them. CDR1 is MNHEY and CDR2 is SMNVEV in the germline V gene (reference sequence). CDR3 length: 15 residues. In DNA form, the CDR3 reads TGTGCCAGCAGCCCTATCGGTGGGAGGAACACTGAAGCTTTCTTT. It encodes CASSPIGGRNTEAFF.

The CDR3 loop reads CASSSDRTYEQYF. In DNA, the CDR3 is TGTGCCAGCAGTTCGGACAGGACCTACGAGCAGTACTTC. The chain is built from TRBV7-3 and TRBJ2-7; 7 positions agree with TRBD1. Germline CDR1 reads SGHTA; CDR2 reads FQGTGA. This CDR3 is built from 13 residues. After removal of 6 bases from V and 2 bases from J, the junction contained 4 bases not matched to a gene.

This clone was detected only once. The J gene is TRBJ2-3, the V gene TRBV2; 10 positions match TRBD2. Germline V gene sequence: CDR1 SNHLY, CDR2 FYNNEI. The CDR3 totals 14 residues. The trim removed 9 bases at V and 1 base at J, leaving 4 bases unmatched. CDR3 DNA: TGTGCCAGGGGGCTAGCGGGGGGCACAGATACGCAGTATTTT. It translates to CARGLAGGTDTQYF.

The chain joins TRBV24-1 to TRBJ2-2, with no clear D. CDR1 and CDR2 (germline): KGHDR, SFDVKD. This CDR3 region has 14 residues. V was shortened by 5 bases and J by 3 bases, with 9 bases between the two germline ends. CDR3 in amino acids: CATSGRVHTGELFF. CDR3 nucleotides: TGTGCCACCAGTGGTCGGGTTCACACCGGGGAGCTGTTTTTT.

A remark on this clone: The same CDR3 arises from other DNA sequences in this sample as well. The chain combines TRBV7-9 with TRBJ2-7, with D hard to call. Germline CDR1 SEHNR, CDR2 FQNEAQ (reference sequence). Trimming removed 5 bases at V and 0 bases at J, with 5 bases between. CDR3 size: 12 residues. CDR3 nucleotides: TGTGCCAGCAGCCCGTCCTCCTACGAGCAGTACTTC. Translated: CASSPSSYEQYF. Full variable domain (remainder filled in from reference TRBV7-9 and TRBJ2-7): DTGVSQNPRHKITKRGQNVTFRCDPISEHNRLYWYRQTLGQGPEFLTYFQNEAQLEKSRLLSDRFSAERPKGSFSTLEIQRTEQGDSAMYLCASSPSSYEQYFGPGTRLTVT.

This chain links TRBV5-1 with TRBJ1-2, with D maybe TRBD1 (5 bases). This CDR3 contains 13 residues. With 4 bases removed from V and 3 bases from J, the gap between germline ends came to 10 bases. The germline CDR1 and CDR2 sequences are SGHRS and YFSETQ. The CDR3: CASSQGDDYGYTF. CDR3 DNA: TGCGCCAGCAGCCAGGGCGATGACTATGGCTACACCTTC. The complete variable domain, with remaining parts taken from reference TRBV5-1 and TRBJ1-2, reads KAGVTQTPRYLIKTRGQQVTLSCSPISGHRSVSWYQQTPGQGLQFLFEYFSETQRNKGNFPGRFSGRQFSNSRSEMNVSTLELGDSALYLCASSQGDDYGYTFGSGTRLTVV.

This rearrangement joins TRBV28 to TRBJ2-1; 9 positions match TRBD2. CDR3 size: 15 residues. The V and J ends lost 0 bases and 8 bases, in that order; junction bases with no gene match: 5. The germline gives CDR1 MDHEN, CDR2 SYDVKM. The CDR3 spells CASSLWTSGSDEQFF. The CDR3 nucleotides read TGTGCCAGCAGTTTATGGACTAGCGGTTCGGATGAGCAGTTCTTC.

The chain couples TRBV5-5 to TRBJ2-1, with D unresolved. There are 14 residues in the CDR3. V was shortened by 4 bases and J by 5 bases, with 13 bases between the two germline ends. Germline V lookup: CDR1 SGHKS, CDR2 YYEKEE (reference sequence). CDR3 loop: CASSQFDEDNEQFF. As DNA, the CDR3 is TGTGCCAGCAGCCAGTTTGACGAAGACAATGAGCAGTTCTTC.

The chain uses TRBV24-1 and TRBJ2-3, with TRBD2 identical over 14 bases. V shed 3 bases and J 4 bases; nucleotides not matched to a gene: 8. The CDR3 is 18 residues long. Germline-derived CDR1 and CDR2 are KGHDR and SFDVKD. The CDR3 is CATSDISWTSGRSDTQYF. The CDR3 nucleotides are TGTGCCACCAGTGATATTTCCTGGACTAGCGGGAGGTCAGATACGCAGTATTTT.

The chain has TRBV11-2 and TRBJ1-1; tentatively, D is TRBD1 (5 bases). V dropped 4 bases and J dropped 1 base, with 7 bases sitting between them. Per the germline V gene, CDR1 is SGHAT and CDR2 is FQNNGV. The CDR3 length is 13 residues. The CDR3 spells CASSWDRNTEAFF. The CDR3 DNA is TGTGCCAGCAGCTGGGACCGGAACACTGAAGCTTTCTTT.